Presented here are 31 T cell receptor beta chains from one specimen sequenced in a study of blood T cell repertoires in COVID-19. Using immunoSEQ multiplex PCR, the repertoire was profiled, and TCRdb retains in-frame clones only, with some absent. The sample includes roughly 250,000 clones, around 83% seen only once; the top ten take around 0.89%. Sample: peripheral blood. The receptors here all came from a man aged 40-49 years with acute or convalescent COVID-19.

The chain couples TRBV2 to TRBJ1-2; TRBD1 agrees at 10 bases. Germline CDR1 and CDR2: SNHLY and FYNNEI. The V segment lost 1 base and the J segment 8 bases; nucleotides outside the gene matches: 16. The CDR3 extends over 18 amino acids. Here the CDR3 reads CASSEGGDRGLRSEGYTF. The CDR3 coding sequence is TGTGCCAGCAGTGAAGGGGGGGACAGGGGCCTGAGATCGGAGGGCTACACCTTC.

The V gene is TRBV5-5, the J gene TRBJ1-2; weak D call: TRBD1 (5 bases). There are 17 residues in the CDR3. The V gene's germline CDR1 is SGHKS and CDR2 YYEKEE (reference sequence). V was shortened by 1 base and J by 7 bases, with 23 bases between the two germline ends. The CDR3 sequence: CASSLSPAGRAYLGYTF. The CDR3 DNA is TGTGCCAGCAGCTTGAGTCCCGCTGGCAGGGCGTACCTTGGCTACACCTTC. Drawing the rest from reference TRBV5-5 and TRBJ1-2, the complete variable domain is DAGVTQSPTHLIKTRGQQVTLRCSPISGHKSVSWYQQVLGQGPQFIFQYYEKEERGRGNFPDRFSARQFPNYSSELNVNALLLGDSALYLCASSLSPAGRAYLGYTFGSGTRLTVV.

V usage is TRBV5-1 and J usage is TRBJ2-5; 8 bases match TRBD2. The J segment lost 5 bases and the V segment lost 0 bases, leaving 9 bases of the junction unmatched. CDR1 and CDR2 from the germline V gene are SGHRS and YFSETQ. This CDR3 has 16 residues. DNA of the CDR3: TGCGCCAGCAGCTTGGCGTGGGGACTAGGTGCGGAGACCCAGTACTTC. Translated: CASSLAWGLGAETQYF.

This chain joins TRBV28 and TRBJ1-2; D is perhaps TRBD1 (5 bases). CDR3 length equals 16 residues. Germline V gene lookup returns CDR1 MDHEN and CDR2 SYDVKM. Trimming pared 5 bases from V and 4 bases from J, leaving 20 bases between. CDR3: CASSPIVRGLSYGYTF. The CDR3 nucleotides are TGTGCCAGCAGTCCCATCGTTCGGGGGTTAAGCTATGGCTACACCTTC.

The chain links TRBV4-2 to TRBJ2-3; 8 positions match TRBD1. Germline V lookup: CDR1 LGHNA, CDR2 YNFKEQ. The CDR3 extends over 15 amino acids. Trimming cost V 6 bases and J 2 bases; bases outside gene matches: 7. The CDR3 loop reads CASSYTGGFTDTQYF. CDR3 sequence (DNA): TGTGCCAGCAGTTATACAGGGGGATTCACAGATACGCAGTATTTT.

This clone has just one count. This chain joins TRBV27 and TRBJ1-3, with 8 positions matching TRBD1. V shed 5 bases, J shed 0 bases, and the junction held 3 bases outside the gene matches. CDR1 and CDR2 (germline): MNHEY, SMNVEV (reference sequence). This CDR3 region has 15 residues. CDR3 sequence: CASSRTGTSGNTIYF. The CDR3 DNA sequence: TGTGCCAGCAGTCGGACAGGGACCTCTGGAAACACCATATATTTT.

There are a few counts of this clone. V usage is TRBV28 and J usage is TRBJ1-5; 7 nucleotides align to TRBD1. The germline V gene encodes CDR1 MDHEN and CDR2 SYDVKM. V lost 3 bases to trimming and J lost 5 bases; unmatched junction nucleotides: 4. The CDR3 loop spans 14 amino acids. CDR3 amino acids: CASSFDREHQPQHF. The CDR3, as DNA: TGTGCCAGCAGTTTTGACAGGGAACATCAGCCCCAGCATTTT.

The V call is TRBV10-3, the J call TRBJ2-7, with D perhaps matching TRBD1 (7 bases). CDR1 and CDR2 from the germline V gene are ENHRY and SYGVKD. Between the trimmed V and J ends, which lost 7 bases and 2 bases, there was a span of 15 bases. The CDR3 totals 14 residues. The CDR3 coding sequence is TGTGCCATCAAGGGAGGCCAGGGGGCCTACGAGCAGTACTTC. Its protein is CAIKGGQGAYEQYF.

The rearrangement joins TRBV24-1 to TRBJ2-3, with TRBD1 identical over 11 bases. With 5 bases clipped from V and 2 bases from J, the junction kept 5 bases outside the gene matches. Germline CDR1 KGHDR, CDR2 SFDVKD. The CDR3 spans 16 residues. The CDR3 protein is CATSGRTGGNTDTQYF. DNA for the CDR3: TGTGCCACCAGTGGAAGGACAGGGGGCAACACAGATACGCAGTATTTT.

The gene calls are TRBV9 and TRBJ1-1; the match to TRBD1 covers 8 bases. The CDR3 extends over 13 amino acids. The J segment lost 10 bases and the V segment lost 3 bases, leaving 8 bases of the junction unmatched. The germline CDR1 and CDR2 sequences are SGDLS and YYNGEE. The CDR3 coding sequence is TGTGCCAGCAGCGCCCAAGGACAGGGCCGAGCTTTCTTT. The encoded protein is CASSAQGQGRAFF.

The chain carries TRBV15 and TRBJ1-5, with D possibly being TRBD1 (5 bases). The V end lost 2 bases, the J end lost 8 bases, and 10 bases lay between the germline ends. Germline assignment: CDR1 LNHNV and CDR2 YYDKDF (reference sequence). The CDR3 loop spans 13 amino acids. The CDR3 protein is CATSRLLGEPQHF. The CDR3, as DNA: TGTGCCACCAGCAGACTCTTAGGGGAGCCCCAGCATTTT.

The chain employs TRBV20-1 and TRBJ1-2; 7 nucleotides match TRBD1. This CDR3 has 14 residues. V shed 3 bases, J shed 2 bases, and the junction held 6 bases outside the gene matches. The germline gives CDR1 DFQATT, CDR2 SNEGSKA (reference sequence). The CDR3 DNA is TGCAGTGCTAGTATAGGGGGCGGCAACTATGGCTACACCTTC. It yields the protein CSASIGGGNYGYTF.

The chain links TRBV7-9 to TRBJ1-2; D gene ambiguous. The CDR3 has 13 residues. CDR1 and CDR2 (germline): SEHNR, FQNEAQ (reference sequence). Trimming stripped 3 bases from V and 5 bases from J, with 10 bases between. The chain's CDR3 is CASSFPVNYGYTF. For the CDR3, the DNA is TGTGCCAGCAGCTTCCCAGTGAATTATGGCTACACCTTC. The complete variable domain, with remaining parts taken from reference TRBV7-9 and TRBJ1-2, reads DTGVSQNPRHKITKRGQNVTFRCDPISEHNRLYWYRQTLGQGPEFLTYFQNEAQLEKSRLLSDRFSAERPKGSFSTLEIQRTEQGDSAMYLCASSFPVNYGYTFGSGTRLTVV.

CDR3 coding DNA: TGTGCCTGGAGTGGGGGACAGACCTACAATGAGCAGTTCTTC. Translation gives CAWSGGQTYNEQFF. V gene TRBV30 combines with J gene TRBJ2-1; 7 nucleotides line up with TRBD1. In germline, CDR1 is GTSNPN, CDR2 SVGIG (reference sequence). CDR3 size: 14 residues. The ends lost 1 base at V and 2 bases at J; junction bases unmatched: 2.

The rearrangement joins TRBV13 to TRBJ2-1; 7 nucleotides match TRBD2. The V gene end was trimmed by 5 bases and the J gene end by 3 bases; junction bases not matched to a gene: 13. The CDR3 sequence is 17 residues long. Germline values: CDR1 PRHDT, CDR2 FYEKMQ (reference sequence). CDR3 region: CASSPRLTSDYYNEQFF. The CDR3 bases are TGTGCCAGCAGCCCCCGACTCACTAGCGACTACTACAATGAGCAGTTCTTC. Looking up the rest from reference TRBV13 and TRBJ2-1 gives the full variable domain: AAGVIQSPRHLIKEKRETATLKCYPIPRHDTVYWYQQGPGQDPQFLISFYEKMQSDKGSIPDRFSAQQFSDYHSELNMSSLELGDSALYFCASSPRLTSDYYNEQFFGPGTRLTVL.

The rearrangement uses TRBV5-6 and TRBJ2-1; D might be TRBD1 (5 bases). Germline CDR1 is SGHDT and CDR2 is YYEEEE. The V gene lost 1 base and the J gene lost 4 bases, with 12 bases spanning the gap. This CDR3 has 15 amino acids. The CDR3 DNA follows: TGTGCCAGCAGCTTGAGGCAGGGCAGATACAATGAGCAGTTCTTC. This translates into CASSLRQGRYNEQFF.

The chain carries TRBV5-1 and TRBJ2-2; possible D gene TRBD1, 6 bases. CDR1 SGHRS and CDR2 YFSETQ come from the germline V gene. V lost 3 bases, J lost 1 base, and 10 bases lay in between. The CDR3 totals 15 residues. The CDR3 here is CASSSTGMNTGELFF. CDR3 sequence (DNA): TGCGCCAGCAGCTCTACAGGGATGAACACCGGGGAGCTGTTTTTT. The whole variable domain, remainder taken from reference TRBV5-1 and TRBJ2-2, is KAGVTQTPRYLIKTRGQQVTLSCSPISGHRSVSWYQQTPGQGLQFLFEYFSETQRNKGNFPGRFSGRQFSNSRSEMNVSTLELGDSALYLCASSSTGMNTGELFFGEGSRLTVL.

V gene TRBV5-4 combines with J gene TRBJ1-3; the D gene is possibly TRBD1 (6 bases). V was trimmed by 0 bases and J by 4 bases, leaving 8 bases between them. The CDR3 spans 14 residues. The germline gives CDR1 SGHNT, CDR2 YYREEE (reference sequence). In nucleotides, the CDR3 is TGTGCCAGCAGCTTGGGGGGGCCCGGAAACACCATATATTTT. Protein: CASSLGGPGNTIYF.

CDR3 DNA sequence: TGTGCCAGCAGTTACGGGGGGACGGCATATTACGAGCAGTACTTC. This codes for CASSYGGTAYYEQYF. This rearrangement joins TRBV6-2 or TRBV6-3 to TRBJ2-7; a possible D gene is TRBD2 (6 bases). The CDR3 contains 15 residues. Trimming pared 2 bases from V and 4 bases from J, leaving 15 bases between. Germline-derived CDR1 and CDR2 are MNHEY and SVGEGT.

J is TRBJ2-3 and V is TRBV9; D possibly corresponds to TRBD1 (6 bases). Trimming removed 4 bases at V and 4 bases at J, with 13 bases between. The CDR3 runs 14 residues. Germline assignment: CDR1 SGDLS and CDR2 YYNGEE. The CDR3 coding sequence is TGTGCCAGCAGCTACAGGGAAGCGGCAGATACGCAGTATTTT. This sequence encodes CASSYREAADTQYF.

The V and J genes are TRBV7-9 and TRBJ1-2; D remains ambiguous. CDR3 length: 12 residues. Trimming removed 5 bases at V and 8 bases at J, with 12 bases between. Germline lookup yields CDR1 SEHNR and CDR2 FQNEAQ (reference sequence). CDR3 sequence: CASSPTGSGYTF. In DNA form, the CDR3 reads TGTGCCAGCAGCCCCACGGGGTCCGGCTACACCTTC.

The CDR3 sequence is CASSPGTDPLGYTF. DNA of the CDR3: TGTGCCAGCTCACCAGGGACAGACCCCCTGGGCTACACCTTC. This chain uses TRBV18 with TRBJ1-2; 7 nucleotides agree with TRBD1. With V trimmed by 2 bases and J by 8 bases, 8 bases remained unmatched. The CDR3 has 14 residues. Germline V CDR1 and CDR2: KGHSH, LQKENI.

This chain links TRBV7-2 with TRBJ1-1, with 9 bases matching TRBD1. With 5 bases clipped from V and 1 base from J, the junction kept 2 bases outside the gene matches. CDR1 SGHTA and CDR2 FQGNSA come from the germline V gene. This CDR3 is built from 14 residues. The CDR3 protein is CASSRDRANTEAFF. For the CDR3, the DNA is TGTGCCAGCAGCCGGGACAGGGCGAACACTGAAGCTTTCTTT.

A few counts support this clone. This rearrangement joins TRBV2 to TRBJ2-2, with 9 bases aligning to TRBD1. The V gene's germline CDR1 is SNHLY and CDR2 FYNNEI. The length of the CDR3 is 16 residues. Trimming took 3 bases from V and 7 from J; bases not matched to a gene: 9. The CDR3 nucleotides are TGTGCCAGCAGTGACCCGGGACAGGGATTTGGCGGGGAGCTGTTTTTT. It codes for CASSDPGQGFGGELFF.

This clone was seen only a few times. V and J are TRBV29-1 and TRBJ1-2; tentatively, D is TRBD1 (6 bases). CDR3 length: 12 residues. Germline V gives CDR1 SQVTM, CDR2 ANQGSEA. V was pared by 4 bases and J by 6 bases, with 12 bases between. As DNA, the CDR3 is TGCAGCGTTGTGGTAGGACAGAATGGCTACACCTTC. Encoded protein: CSVVVGQNGYTF.

Only one count was recorded for this clone. J is TRBJ1-3 and V is TRBV6-5, with D unclear. The CDR3 has 14 amino acids. V was pared by 6 bases and J by 0 bases, with 9 bases between. Germline-derived CDR1 and CDR2 are MNHEY and SVGAGI. CDR3: CASRDTYSGNTIYF. The CDR3 nucleotides read TGTGCCAGCAGAGATACATACTCTGGAAACACCATATATTTT.

V gene TRBV12-5 combines with J gene TRBJ2-5, with D possibly TRBD2 on 5 matching bases. The V gene lost 5 bases and the J gene lost 0 bases, with 13 bases spanning the gap. This CDR3 is 15 amino acids long. Germline V gene sequence: CDR1 LGHNT, CDR2 FRNRAP. Here the CDR3 DNA reads TGTGCTAGTGGTAGAACGGACGGGAACCAAGAGACCCAGTACTTC. This gives the protein CASGRTDGNQETQYF.

The V call is TRBV19, the J call TRBJ1-5, with D possibly matching TRBD1 (5 bases). The CDR3 covers 14 residues. The germline V and J ends were trimmed by 6 bases and 1 base, with 10 bases remaining between them. CDR1 and CDR2 from the germline V gene are LNHDA and SQIVND (reference sequence). This CDR3 is CASRGGLSNQPQHF. CDR3 in DNA: TGTGCCAGTAGGGGGGGGTTGAGCAATCAGCCCCAGCATTTT. The full variable domain, rest sourced from reference TRBV19 and TRBJ1-5, is DGGITQSPKYLFRKEGQNVTLSCEQNLNHDAMYWYRQDPGQGLRLIYYSQIVNDFQKGDIAEGYSVSREKKESFPLTVTSAQKNPTAFYLCASRGGLSNQPQHFGDGTRLSIL.

This clone was detected once. The V call is TRBV7-3, the J call TRBJ2-1; D not resolved. The germline gives CDR1 SGHTA, CDR2 FQGTGA. Trimming took 5 bases from V and 8 from J, leaving 16 bases between them. This CDR3 spans 14 amino acids. The CDR3: CASSLRASVDEQFF. DNA of the CDR3: TGTGCCAGCAGCCTAAGGGCATCGGTCGATGAGCAGTTCTTC. The full variable domain, in which reference TRBV7-3 and TRBJ2-1 provide the parts outside the CDR3, is GAGVSQTPSNKVTEKGKYVELRCDPISGHTALYWYRQSLGQGPEFLIYFQGTGAADDSGLPNDRFFAVRPEGSVSTLKIQRTERGDSAVYLCASSLRASVDEQFFGPGTRLTVL.

The chain recombines TRBV5-1 with TRBJ1-6, with 7 bases lining up with TRBD1. CDR1 is SGHRS, CDR2 YFSETQ, per germline. CDR3 length: 16 residues. V was clipped by 0 bases and J by 7 bases; unmatched bases: 7. In DNA form, the CDR3 reads TGCGCCAGCAGCTTGGTGGGCGGGACAGTCAATTCACCCCTCCACTTT. Amino acid sequence: CASSLVGGTVNSPLHF.

The chain employs TRBV6-6 and TRBJ1-2; 8 bases align to TRBD1. V gave up 5 bases and J gave up 1 base; unmatched junction bases: 18. The CDR3 has 19 amino acids. Germline V gives CDR1 MNHNY, CDR2 SVGAGI (reference sequence). CDR3: CASSLNPQGARRFNYGYTF. CDR3 sequence (DNA): TGTGCCAGCAGTCTAAACCCGCAGGGGGCAAGGAGATTTAACTATGGCTACACCTTC.